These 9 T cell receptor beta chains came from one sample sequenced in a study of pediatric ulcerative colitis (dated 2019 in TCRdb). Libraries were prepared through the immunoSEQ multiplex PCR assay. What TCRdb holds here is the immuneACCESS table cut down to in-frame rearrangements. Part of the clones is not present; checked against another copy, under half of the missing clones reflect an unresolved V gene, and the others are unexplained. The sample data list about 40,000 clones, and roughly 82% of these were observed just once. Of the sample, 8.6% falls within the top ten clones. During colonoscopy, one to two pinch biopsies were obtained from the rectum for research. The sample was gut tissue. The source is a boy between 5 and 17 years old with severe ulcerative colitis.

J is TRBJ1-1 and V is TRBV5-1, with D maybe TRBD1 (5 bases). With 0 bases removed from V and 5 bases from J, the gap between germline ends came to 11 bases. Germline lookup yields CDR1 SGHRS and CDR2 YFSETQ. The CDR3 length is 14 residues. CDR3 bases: TGCGCCAGCAGCTTGGTGGGGCCAGGAACTGAAGCTTTCTTT. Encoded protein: CASSLVGPGTEAFF.

The CDR3 bases are TGTGCCAGCTCACCGCCCGCGGGGTGGAACCCAGCTAACTATGGCTACACCTTC. Amino acids: CASSPPAGWNPANYGYTF. This chain links TRBV18 with TRBJ1-2; D gene unclear. The CDR3 is 18 residues long. V shed 3 bases and J shed 0 bases, with 20 bases lying between them. Germline V gene sequence: CDR1 KGHSH, CDR2 LQKENI.

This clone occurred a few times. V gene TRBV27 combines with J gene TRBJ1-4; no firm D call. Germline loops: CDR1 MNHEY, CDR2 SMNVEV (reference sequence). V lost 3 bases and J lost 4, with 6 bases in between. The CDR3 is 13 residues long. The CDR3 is CASSLEYNEKLFF. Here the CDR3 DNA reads TGTGCCAGCAGTTTGGAATATAATGAAAAACTGTTTTTT. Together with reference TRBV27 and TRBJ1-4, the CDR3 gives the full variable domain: EAQVTQNPRYLITVTGKKLTVTCSQNMNHEYMSWYRQDPGLGLRQIYYSMNVEVTDKGDVPEGYKVSRKEKRNFPLILESPSPNQTSLYFCASSLEYNEKLFFGSGTQLSVL.

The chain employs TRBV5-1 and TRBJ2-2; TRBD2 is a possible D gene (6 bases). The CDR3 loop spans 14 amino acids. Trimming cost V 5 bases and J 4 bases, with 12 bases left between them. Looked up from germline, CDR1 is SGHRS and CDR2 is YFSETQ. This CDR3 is CASRSFSGTGELFF. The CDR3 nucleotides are TGCGCCAGCAGATCCTTTAGCGGCACCGGGGAGCTGTTTTTT.

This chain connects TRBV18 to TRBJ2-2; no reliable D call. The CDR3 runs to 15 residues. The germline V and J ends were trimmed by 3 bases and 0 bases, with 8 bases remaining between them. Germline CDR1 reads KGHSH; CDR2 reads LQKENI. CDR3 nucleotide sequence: TGTGCCAGCTCACCGCAAGCGCCGAACACCGGGGAGCTGTTTTTT. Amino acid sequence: CASSPQAPNTGELFF.

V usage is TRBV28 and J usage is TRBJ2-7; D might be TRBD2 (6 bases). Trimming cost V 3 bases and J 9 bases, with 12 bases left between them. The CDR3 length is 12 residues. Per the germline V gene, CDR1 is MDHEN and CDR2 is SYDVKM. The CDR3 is CASSLGGSGQYF. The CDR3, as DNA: TGTGCCAGCAGTTTGGGGGGTTCAGGGCAGTACTTC.

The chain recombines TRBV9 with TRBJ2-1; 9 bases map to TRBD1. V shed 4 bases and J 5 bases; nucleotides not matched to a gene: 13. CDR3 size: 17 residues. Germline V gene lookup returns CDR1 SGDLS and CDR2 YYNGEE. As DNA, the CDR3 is TGTGCCAGCAGCCCCGTACCCAGGACAGGGGAAGACAATGAGCAGTTCTTC. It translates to CASSPVPRTGEDNEQFF.

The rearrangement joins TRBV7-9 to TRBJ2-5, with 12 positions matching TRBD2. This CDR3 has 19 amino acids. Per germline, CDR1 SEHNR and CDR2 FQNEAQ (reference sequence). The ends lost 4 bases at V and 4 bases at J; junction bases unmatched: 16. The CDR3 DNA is TGTGCCAGCAGCTCGAAGGGACTAGCGGGCGCCGTTATGGTAGAGACCCAGTACTTC. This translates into CASSSKGLAGAVMVETQYF.

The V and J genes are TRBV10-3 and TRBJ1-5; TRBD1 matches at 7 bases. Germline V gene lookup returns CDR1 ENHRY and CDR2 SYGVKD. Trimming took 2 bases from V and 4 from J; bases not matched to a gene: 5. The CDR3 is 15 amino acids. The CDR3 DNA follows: TGTGCCATCAGTGAGCAAGGGGGCGGGAATCAGCCCCAGCATTTT. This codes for CAISEQGGGNQPQHF.